One T cell receptor (beta chain) is described in this entry. Its antigen is unidentified. The V gene end was trimmed by 5 bases and the J gene end by 5 bases; junction bases not matched to a gene: 11. Germline V gene sequence: CDR1 MDHEN, CDR2 SYDVKM. The CDR3 is 15 amino acids. The sample belongs to a study of T cell responses to AZD1222 COVID-19 vaccine. Whole-study findings and limits: Only after the peak T cell response were repertoires sampled. Epitopes outside B.1.351 and B.1.1.7 mutated regions reportedly drew nearly half of spike TCRs.

Sequenced by immunoSEQ multiplex PCR; TCRdb stores in-frame clones only, minus some. The table has hundreds of thousands of clones, 94% seen once. The chain links TRBV28 to TRBJ2-7, with TRBD1 identical over 8 bases. Sequences were derived from peripheral blood, sampled 28 days after the second AZD1222 dose. The TCR sequence derives from an adult who received the AZD1222 COVID-19 vaccine. CDR3 residues: CASSPASGQGNEQYF. The CDR3 nucleotides are TGTGCCAGCAGTCCCGCAAGCGGACAGGGAAACGAGCAGTACTTC.